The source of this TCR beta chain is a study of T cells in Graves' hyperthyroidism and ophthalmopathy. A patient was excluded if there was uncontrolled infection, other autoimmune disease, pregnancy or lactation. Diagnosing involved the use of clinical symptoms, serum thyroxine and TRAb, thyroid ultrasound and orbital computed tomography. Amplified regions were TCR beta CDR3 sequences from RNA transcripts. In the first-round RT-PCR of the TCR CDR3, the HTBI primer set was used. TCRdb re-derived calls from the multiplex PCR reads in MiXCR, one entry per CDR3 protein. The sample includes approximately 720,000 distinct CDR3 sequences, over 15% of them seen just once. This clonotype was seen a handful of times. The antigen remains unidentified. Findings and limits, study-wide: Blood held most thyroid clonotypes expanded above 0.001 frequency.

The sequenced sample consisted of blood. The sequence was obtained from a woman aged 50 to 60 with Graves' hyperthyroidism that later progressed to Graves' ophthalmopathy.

The DNA for the CDR3 is TGCAGTGCTAGAGATACAGGGGCCGGCGGGGAGCTGTTTTTT. Encoded protein: CSARDTGAGGELFF. The chain is built from TRBV20-1 and TRBJ2-2, with 7 bases fitting TRBD1. This CDR3 contains 14 residues. Germline V gives CDR1 DFQATT, CDR2 SNEGSKA (reference sequence). Trimming at V came to 0 bases and at J to 7 bases, leaving 5 bases not matched to a gene.